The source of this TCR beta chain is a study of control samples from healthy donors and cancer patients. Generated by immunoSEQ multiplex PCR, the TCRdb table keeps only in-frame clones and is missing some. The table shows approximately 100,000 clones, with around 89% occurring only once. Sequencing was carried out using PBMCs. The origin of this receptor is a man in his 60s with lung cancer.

The CDR3 DNA is TGTGCCAGCAGTGAGATGGGGCCAGGGGAGACAACTAATGAAAAACTGTTTTTT. Its translation is CASSEMGPGETTNEKLFF. The chain joins TRBV2 to TRBJ1-4, with D possibly TRBD1 on 6 matching bases. Trimming shortened V by 3 bases and J by 0 bases, and 17 bases separated the two germline ends. Germline CDR1 SNHLY, CDR2 FYNNEI. This CDR3 has 18 amino acids.